Presented here are 22 T cell receptor beta chains from one specimen sequenced in a study of T-cell reconstitution after alpha-beta-depleted transplantation in children. Using unique molecular identifiers, the investigators prepared the TCRbeta library. MiXCR, run by TCRdb on the PCR reads, gives a single entry per CDR3 protein. Of about 540,000 distinct CDR3 sequences in the sample, about 18% were seen once. The sample was PBMCs from the stem cell graft donor, taken from the stem cell graft. These TCRs come from a human donor who donated a stem cell graft to a child with acute lymphoblastic leukemia.

This clonotype has only a few counts. V is TRBV19 and J is TRBJ1-1, with a possible D match to TRBD1 (5 bases). The germline CDR1 and CDR2 sequences are LNHDA and SQIVND (reference sequence). V was clipped by 7 bases and J by 1 base, with 13 bases between them. This CDR3 comprises 14 residues. CDR3 DNA sequence: TGTGCCAGTACCATCAGGGACTGGAACACTGAAGCTTTCTTT. This sequence encodes CASTIRDWNTEAFF.

The chain joins TRBV27 to TRBJ1-5; D may be TRBD1 (5 bases). The CDR3 runs to 15 residues. Germline assignment: CDR1 MNHEY and CDR2 SMNVEV (reference sequence). The V gene lost 5 bases and the J gene lost 3 bases, with 14 bases spanning the gap. In nucleotides, the CDR3 is TGTGCCAGCAGTACCTTTACCGGGGCCAATCAGCCCCAGCATTTT. This sequence encodes CASSTFTGANQPQHF.

The gene calls are TRBV29-1 and TRBJ2-1; D perhaps matches TRBD2 (5 bases). V lost 3 bases to trimming and J lost 7 bases, with 16 bases between them. Germline loops: CDR1 SQVTM, CDR2 ANQGSEA. This CDR3 is built from 14 residues. CDR3 loop: CSVDPRGPMNEQFF. The CDR3, as DNA: TGCAGCGTTGACCCCCGAGGGCCGATGAATGAGCAGTTCTTC.

This clonotype has just a few counts. The V call is TRBV6-5, the J call TRBJ1-3; D unresolved. The V and J ends lost 3 bases and 4 bases respectively, with 10 bases between them. This CDR3 is built from 14 residues. From germline, CDR1 is MNHEY and CDR2 SVGAGI. This CDR3 reads CASSYLGPGNTIYF. The DNA of the CDR3 is TGTGCCAGCAGTTATTTGGGCCCAGGAAACACCATATATTTT.

This chain uses TRBV5-4 with TRBJ2-3; no clear D gene. Trimming took 3 bases from V and 6 from J, leaving 8 bases between them. This CDR3 contains 12 residues. The germline V gene has CDR1 SGHNT and CDR2 YYREEE (reference sequence). The CDR3 coding sequence is TGTGCCAGCAGCTCCCCCGACGATACGCAGTATTTT. Its translation is CASSSPDDTQYF.

CDR3 coding DNA: TGTGCCATCAGTGAGTCAGGAACTAGCGGGGGGTATGAGCAGTTCTTC. Translating it yields CAISESGTSGGYEQFF. The chain couples TRBV10-3 to TRBJ2-1; 12 nucleotides align to TRBD2. The CDR3 spans 16 residues. V shed 0 bases, J shed 8 bases, and the junction held 5 bases outside the gene matches. Germline V gene sequence: CDR1 ENHRY, CDR2 SYGVKD.

This chain links TRBV27 with TRBJ2-7; D is ambiguous. Germline lookup yields CDR1 MNHEY and CDR2 SMNVEV (reference sequence). Trimming left V 6 bases short and J 4 bases short, with 13 bases between. CDR3 length: 13 residues. The CDR3 loop is CASSHEGVYEQYF. Written as DNA, the CDR3 is TGTGCCAGCAGCCACGAAGGAGTGTACGAGCAGTACTTC.

This rearrangement joins TRBV4-2 to TRBJ2-5, with TRBD1 identical over 7 bases. Germline V gene data show CDR1 as LGHNA and CDR2 as YNFKEQ. The CDR3 spans 15 residues. The V gene end was trimmed by 1 base and the J gene end by 7 bases; junction bases not matched to a gene: 9. The CDR3 DNA follows: TGTGCCAGCAGCCAAGGAGACAGGGACCAGGGGACCCAGTACTTC. It codes for CASSQGDRDQGTQYF.

This clonotype was observed a handful of times. The chain joins TRBV7-8 to TRBJ2-1; 7 positions match TRBD2. The CDR3 consists of 15 residues. Germline trimming cut 1 base from V and 3 bases from J; bases unmatched to any gene: 3. CDR1 is SGHVS and CDR2 is FQNEAQ in the germline V gene. CDR3 loop: CASSLVAGFYNEQFF. The CDR3 DNA follows: TGTGCCAGCAGCTTAGTAGCGGGTTTCTACAATGAGCAGTTCTTC.

The chain has TRBV30 and TRBJ2-3; D is perhaps TRBD1 (5 bases). The germline V gene has CDR1 GTSNPN and CDR2 SVGIG (reference sequence). Trimming took 8 bases from V and 4 from J, leaving 10 bases between them. This CDR3 contains 11 residues. The CDR3 region has the DNA TGTGCCCGCCAGGGCTCAGATACGCAGTATTTT. Amino acids: CARQGSDTQYF.

The genes are TRBV2 and TRBJ2-7, with D hard to call. This CDR3 has 13 residues. The V end was cut by 3 bases, the J end by 2 bases, with 8 bases between. Germline V gene data show CDR1 as SNHLY and CDR2 as FYNNEI. DNA for the CDR3: TGTGCCAGCAGTGAGTCCGGAACCTACGAGCAGTACTTC. This codes for CASSESGTYEQYF.

This chain links TRBV5-6 with TRBJ2-5; tentative D call: TRBD1 (6 bases). Germline V CDR1 and CDR2: SGHDT, YYEEEE. The CDR3 extends over 15 amino acids. Between the trimmed V and J ends, which lost 3 bases and 5 bases, there was a span of 17 bases. The CDR3 loop is CASSSLGGNGETQYF. CDR3 DNA sequence: TGTGCCAGCAGCTCGTTAGGGGGAAATGGCGAGACCCAGTACTTC. The whole variable domain, filled in from reference TRBV5-6 and TRBJ2-5, reads DAGVTQSPTHLIKTRGQQVTLRCSPKSGHDTVSWYQQALGQGPQFIFQYYEEEERQRGNFPDRFSGHQFPNYSSELNVNALLLGDSALYLCASSSLGGNGETQYFGPGTRLLVL.

The chain has TRBV7-8 and TRBJ2-5, with D tentatively TRBD2 (6 bases). Trimming left V 8 bases short and J 1 base short, with 17 bases between. Germline CDR1 reads SGHVS; CDR2 reads FQNEAQ. This CDR3 comprises 15 residues. CDR3 sequence reads: CASASPLALQETQYF. The DNA of the CDR3 is TGTGCCAGCGCCTCCCCTCTAGCGCTCCAAGAGACCCAGTACTTC.

This clonotype was counted between two and nine times. The chain has TRBV7-3 and TRBJ2-1; D gene uncertain. The CDR3 is 13 amino acids. CDR1 and CDR2 (germline): SGHTA, FQGTGA. The V end lost 4 bases, the J end lost 5 bases, and 9 bases lay between the germline ends. The CDR3 bases are TGTGCCAGCAGCTCCGGGCCCCACAATGAGCAGTTCTTC. It codes for CASSSGPHNEQFF. Full variable domain (outside the CDR3, taken from reference TRBV7-3 and TRBJ2-1): GAGVSQTPSNKVTEKGKYVELRCDPISGHTALYWYRQSLGQGPEFLIYFQGTGAADDSGLPNDRFFAVRPEGSVSTLKIQRTERGDSAVYLCASSSGPHNEQFFGPGTRLTVL.

The V gene is TRBV10-2, the J gene TRBJ2-2; 9 nucleotides align to TRBD2. The V segment lost 7 bases and the J segment 0 bases; nucleotides outside the gene matches: 6. The CDR3 is 16 residues long. From germline, CDR1 is WSHSY and CDR2 SAAADI. The CDR3: CASKAGGPSNTGELFF. DNA for the CDR3: TGCGCCAGCAAGGCGGGAGGGCCCTCGAACACCGGGGAGCTGTTTTTT.

The chain employs TRBV5-1 and TRBJ2-5; D gene unclear. The V end lost 3 bases, the J end lost 7 bases, and 10 bases lay between the germline ends. Germline CDR1 and CDR2: SGHRS and YFSETQ. The CDR3 sequence is 12 residues long. The CDR3 coding sequence is TGCGCCAGCAGCTCCGAATGGGGGACCCAGTACTTC. This translates into CASSSEWGTQYF.

In this sample, this clonotype turned up many times. This chain links TRBV5-6 with TRBJ1-2; D is perhaps TRBD1 (5 bases). The CDR3 loop spans 13 amino acids. Germline V lookup: CDR1 SGHDT, CDR2 YYEEEE. Trimming took 3 bases from V and 8 from J, leaving 14 bases between them. As DNA, the CDR3 is TGTGCCAGCAGCTACTCGGGAGGGGACGGCTACACCTTC. Its translation: CASSYSGGDGYTF.

This clonotype was detected a few times. The genes are TRBV4-1 and TRBJ2-7; the D is unclear. Germline CDR1 and CDR2: MGHRA and YSYEKL. Trimming pared 1 base from V and 6 bases from J, leaving 13 bases between. This CDR3 has 14 residues. CDR3 amino acids: CASSQVHSLFEQYF. In DNA, the CDR3 is TGCGCCAGCAGCCAAGTTCACTCCTTGTTCGAGCAGTACTTC.

V gene TRBV7-9 combines with J gene TRBJ2-1; maybe TRBD1 (7 bases). Between the trimmed V and J ends, which lost 2 bases and 2 bases, there was a span of 13 bases. Germline CDR1 and CDR2: SEHNR and FQNEAQ (reference sequence). The length of the CDR3 is 16 residues. CDR3 nucleotides: TGTGCCAGCAGCTTAAGGGACAGCGGGCCCTACAATGAGCAGTTCTTC. Amino acids: CASSLRDSGPYNEQFF.

The rearrangement uses TRBV6-5 and TRBJ1-1; the match to TRBD1 covers 8 bases. CDR3 length: 15 residues. Trimming took 2 bases from V and 11 from J; bases not matched to a gene: 13. Germline lookup yields CDR1 MNHEY and CDR2 SVGAGI. The CDR3 spells CASSYTGTGLLEAFF. The CDR3 coding sequence is TGTGCCAGCAGTTACACTGGGACAGGCCTTTTGGAGGCTTTCTTT.

The rearrangement links TRBV5-1 to TRBJ2-7; 13 positions agree with TRBD2. The CDR3 is 15 amino acids. Trimming at V came to 4 bases and at J to 5 bases, leaving 6 bases not matched to a gene. CDR1 is SGHRS and CDR2 is YFSETQ in the germline V gene. The DNA for the CDR3 is TGCGCCAGCAGCCTCGGGACTAGCGGGAAAGACGAGCAGTACTTC. Its protein product is CASSLGTSGKDEQYF.

This clonotype was observed a handful of times. V usage is TRBV5-1 and J usage is TRBJ2-1; D gene uncertain. V lost 2 bases and J lost 4, with 10 bases in between. The CDR3 totals 14 residues. Germline values: CDR1 SGHRS, CDR2 YFSETQ. CDR3 loop: CASSFNDPYNEQFF. The CDR3 nucleotides are TGCGCCAGCAGCTTCAACGACCCGTACAATGAGCAGTTCTTC.